This T cell receptor beta chain is from a study of T-cell memory formation after mild COVID-19. Researchers used 5'RACE with constant-segment primers to make TCR alpha and TCR beta cDNA libraries that carry sample barcodes and UMIs. TCRdb fed the 5' RACE reads into MiXCR, producing one record per CDR3 protein. The sample carries roughly 380,000 distinct CDR3 sequences, 25% to 30% recorded once. Trimming at V came to 4 bases and at J to 7 bases, leaving 3 bases not matched to a gene. The CDR3 loop spans 13 amino acids. Germline CDR1 and CDR2: SGHRS and YFSETQ. The sequenced material came from PBMCs or a T cell subset sorted from them (not recorded which). The TCR sequence derives from an adult woman who had mild COVID-19 (a few samples of this study predate the infection). Cell type and time point are not known. V is TRBV5-1 and J is TRBJ2-1; TRBD1 matches 9 bases. CDR3 coding DNA: TGCGCCAGCAGCCGTGGGACAGGGAATGAGCAGTTCTTC. Encoded protein: CASSRGTGNEQFF.